The clone carrying this T cell receptor beta chain was recorded once. Its target is not known. There are 13 residues in the CDR3. Looked up from germline, CDR1 is SGHTA and CDR2 is FQGNSA. Trimming took off 3 bases at V and 6 bases at J, with 9 bases between the two ends. A universal primer binding site was introduced by template switching. The final cDNA contained unique molecular identifiers. TCRdb reprocessed the 5' RACE reads via MiXCR and lists one record per CDR3 protein. The sample lists 400,000 to 550,000 distinct CDR3 sequences; roughly 26% were seen once. This specimen comes from a study of identical twins. General observations from the study: Findings came from cross-sectional statistics, without long-term follow-up of donors.

This same sample was also part of a study on T cells expressing NK-cell markers. That report adds: Also leading the CD3+CD56-NKG2C+ fraction in a few donors were these clonotypes.

The chain is built from TRBV7-2 and TRBJ2-1; D ambiguous. The sequencing input was CD4+ T cells sorted from blood. The TCR sequence derives from a young woman in good health. The chain's CDR3 is CASSFTSPNEQFF. CDR3 coding DNA: TGTGCCAGCAGCTTCACCTCTCCCAATGAGCAGTTCTTC. Complete variable domain (other parts from reference TRBV7-2 and TRBJ2-1): GAGVSQSPSNKVTEKGKDVELRCDPISGHTALYWYRQSLGQGLEFLIYFQGNSAPDKSGLPSDRFSAERTGGSVSTLTIQRTQQEDSAVYLCASSFTSPNEQFFGPGTRLTVL.